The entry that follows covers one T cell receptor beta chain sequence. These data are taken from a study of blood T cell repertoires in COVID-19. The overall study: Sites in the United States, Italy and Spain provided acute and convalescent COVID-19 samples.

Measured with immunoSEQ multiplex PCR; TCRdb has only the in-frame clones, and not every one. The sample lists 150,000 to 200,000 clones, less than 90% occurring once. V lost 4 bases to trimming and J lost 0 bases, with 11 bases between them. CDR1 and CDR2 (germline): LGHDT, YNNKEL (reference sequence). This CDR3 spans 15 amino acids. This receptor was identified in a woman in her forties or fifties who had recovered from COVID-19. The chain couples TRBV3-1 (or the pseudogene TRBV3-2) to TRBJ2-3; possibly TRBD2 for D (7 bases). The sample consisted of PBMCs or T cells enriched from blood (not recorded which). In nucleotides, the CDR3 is TGTGCCAGCAGCCGAGGGGGGGCGAGCACAGATACGCAGTATTTT. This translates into CASSRGGASTDTQYF.